What follows are 20 T cell receptor beta chains derived from one specimen sequenced in a study of cytomegalovirus exposure and HLA in healthy donors. The study ran its PCR with 60 Vbeta and 13 Jbeta primers. Produced via immunoSEQ multiplex PCR; TCRdb's table is partial and in-frame only. Of some 100,000 clones in the sample, about three quarters were seen once. The sample was PBMCs. The origin of the receptors is a male donor in good health and CMV-seropositive.

The genes are TRBV7-9 and TRBJ2-1; maybe TRBD2 (5 bases). Trimming cost V 5 bases and J 5 bases, with 13 bases left between them. The CDR3 has 14 residues. Germline values: CDR1 SEHNR, CDR2 FQNEAQ (reference sequence). CDR3 bases: TGTGCCAGCAGCCCCCGTGCGGGTCACAATGAGCAGTTCTTC. It codes for CASSPRAGHNEQFF.

This clone turned up a few times. V gene TRBV6-5 combines with J gene TRBJ2-3; 8 nucleotides agree with TRBD2. Losses at the gene ends were 2 bases for V and 3 bases for J; bases not matched to a gene: 1. The CDR3 has 14 residues. Germline V gene lookup returns CDR1 MNHEY and CDR2 SVGAGI. CDR3 bases: TGTGCCAGCAGTTACGGCGGGGGGACAGATACGCAGTATTTT. It translates to CASSYGGGTDTQYF.

In its sample, this clone was seen a few times. The chain carries TRBV25-1 and TRBJ2-7; 9 bases agree with TRBD1. CDR3 length: 15 residues. Germline loops: CDR1 MGHDK, CDR2 SYGVNS. Trimming at V came to 4 bases and at J to 4 bases, leaving 8 bases not matched to a gene. CDR3 in DNA: TGTGCCAGCAGTGGTTCGGGGACAGGGCTTTACGAGCAGTACTTC. It specifies CASSGSGTGLYEQYF.

There are a few counts of this clone. This rearrangement joins TRBV7-2 to TRBJ2-1, with D perhaps TRBD2 (7 bases). This CDR3 region has 15 residues. V gave up 8 bases and J gave up 3 bases, with 17 bases separating them. Germline CDR1 SGHTA, CDR2 FQGNSA. CDR3 sequence reads: CASALGGAFYNEQFF. For the CDR3, the DNA is TGTGCCAGCGCCCTGGGGGGGGCGTTCTACAATGAGCAGTTCTTC.

This chain links TRBV15 with TRBJ2-2; no clear D. Between the trimmed V and J ends, which lost 3 bases and 6 bases, there was a span of 8 bases. The germline V gene has CDR1 LNHNV and CDR2 YYDKDF (reference sequence). The CDR3 covers 13 residues. Here the CDR3 reads CATSSYVAGELFF. CDR3 in DNA: TGTGCCACCAGCAGTTACGTAGCCGGGGAGCTGTTTTTT.

The CDR3 protein is CASSVAALQGAGDTEAFF. The CDR3 DNA reads TGTGCCAGCAGCGTCGCAGCGTTACAGGGGGCCGGGGACACTGAAGCTTTCTTT. The chain carries TRBV9 and TRBJ1-1; TRBD1 matches at 9 bases. There are 18 residues in the CDR3. The J segment lost 3 bases and the V segment lost 2 bases, leaving 14 bases of the junction unmatched. Germline CDR1 SGDLS, CDR2 YYNGEE.

The chain employs TRBV19 and TRBJ1-4, with D uncertain. This CDR3 has 13 amino acids. V was pared by 7 bases and J by 4 bases, with 10 bases between. The germline V gene encodes CDR1 LNHDA and CDR2 SQIVND (reference sequence). The CDR3 coding sequence is TGTGCCAGTACTACAGCGGTTAATGAAAAACTGTTTTTT. Translation gives CASTTAVNEKLFF. Variable domain in full (rest from reference TRBV19 and TRBJ1-4): DGGITQSPKYLFRKEGQNVTLSCEQNLNHDAMYWYRQDPGQGLRLIYYSQIVNDFQKGDIAEGYSVSREKKESFPLTVTSAQKNPTAFYLCASTTAVNEKLFFGSGTQLSVL.

The J gene is TRBJ2-1, the V gene TRBV19; TRBD2 matches 9 bases. Germline V gives CDR1 LNHDA, CDR2 SQIVND (reference sequence). This CDR3 contains 18 residues. V dropped 6 bases and J dropped 2; count of bases not matched to a gene: 14. CDR3 region: CASSRGAASGNTYNEQFF. The CDR3 bases are TGTGCCAGTAGCCGGGGGGCGGCTAGCGGGAATACCTACAATGAGCAGTTCTTC.

A few counts support this clone. The J gene is TRBJ2-1, the V gene TRBV6-1; 10 bases match TRBD1. V was clipped by 3 bases and J by 8 bases; unmatched bases: 13. CDR3 length: 17 residues. The germline CDR1 and CDR2 sequences are MNHNS and SASEGT. CDR3 DNA: TGTGCCAGCAGTGACCTTGCTGGGACAGGGGTGTTTGATGAGCAGTTCTTC. This sequence encodes CASSDLAGTGVFDEQFF.

CDR3 loop: CASSIISVSNEKLFF. Written as DNA, the CDR3 is TGTGCCAGTAGTATTATCAGTGTTTCTAATGAAAAACTGTTTTTT. The chain employs TRBV19 and TRBJ1-4; D call uncertain. Germline V gene lookup returns CDR1 LNHDA and CDR2 SQIVND (reference sequence). The V gene lost 3 bases and the J gene lost 3 bases, with 11 bases spanning the gap. The CDR3 runs to 15 residues. The whole variable domain, filled in from reference TRBV19 and TRBJ1-4, reads DGGITQSPKYLFRKEGQNVTLSCEQNLNHDAMYWYRQDPGQGLRLIYYSQIVNDFQKGDIAEGYSVSREKKESFPLTVTSAQKNPTAFYLCASSIISVSNEKLFFGSGTQLSVL.

The CDR3 loop reads CASSVGQAQETQYF. The CDR3 DNA sequence: TGTGCCAGCAGCGTGGGACAGGCACAAGAGACCCAGTACTTC. V gene TRBV11-3 combines with J gene TRBJ2-5; 8 nucleotides align to TRBD1. The CDR3 totals 14 residues. Per germline, CDR1 SGHNT and CDR2 YENEEA. V lost 5 bases and J lost 2; bases outside the gene matches: 4.

V usage is TRBV5-1 and J usage is TRBJ2-5, with 10 bases matching TRBD1. The J call is in doubt because the DNA end fits TRBJ2-7 better. This CDR3 is built from 15 residues. Germline V gene sequence: CDR1 SGHRS, CDR2 YFSETQ. The CDR3 DNA reads as TGCGCCAGCAGCCAATACGGGACAGGGGCCTACGAGCAGTACTTC. Translating it yields CASSQYGTGAYEQYF.

The V gene is TRBV9, the J gene TRBJ2-3; D not resolved. The CDR3 has 18 residues. The germline V and J ends were trimmed by 4 bases and 3 bases, with 24 bases remaining between them. Per the germline V gene, CDR1 is SGDLS and CDR2 is YYNGEE. CDR3 protein: CASSFPGSLQEVTDTQYF. Here the CDR3 DNA reads TGTGCCAGCAGCTTCCCAGGTTCTCTCCAGGAAGTAACAGATACGCAGTATTTT.

The chain recombines TRBV30 with TRBJ2-1; D gene uncertain. This CDR3 is built from 13 residues. Trimming removed 1 base at V and 9 bases at J, with 13 bases between. From germline, CDR1 is GTSNPN and CDR2 SVGIG (reference sequence). The CDR3 coding sequence is TGTGCCTGGAGTGCCCATAGCCGCGTTGAGCAGTTCTTC. Translation gives CAWSAHSRVEQFF.

This clone was counted a few times. V gene TRBV11-3 combines with J gene TRBJ2-5; 9 bases map to TRBD1. This CDR3 region has 13 residues. The ends lost 4 bases at V and 3 bases at J; junction bases unmatched: 0. The germline V gene encodes CDR1 SGHNT and CDR2 YENEEA. CDR3 in DNA: TGTGCCAGCAGCTGGGACAGGGAAGAGACCCAGTACTTC. This gives the protein CASSWDREETQYF.

This clone was picked up one time. This rearrangement joins TRBV2 to TRBJ1-6, with 8 nucleotides matching TRBD1. J lost 9 bases, V lost 2 bases, and 6 bases had no gene match. This CDR3 comprises 15 residues. Germline V gives CDR1 SNHLY, CDR2 FYNNEI. CDR3 loop: CASSERQGFGSPLHF. The CDR3 DNA is TGTGCCAGCAGTGAAAGACAGGGGTTCGGTTCACCCCTCCACTTT.

This sequence joins TRBV7-9 and TRBJ1-1; TRBD1 agrees at 7 bases. The trim removed 5 bases at V and 4 bases at J, leaving 10 bases unmatched. CDR1 is SEHNR and CDR2 is FQNEAQ in the germline V gene (reference sequence). This CDR3 is 15 amino acids long. CDR3 DNA sequence: TGTGCCAGCAGCCCTAAGGACAGGATCGCCACTGAAGCTTTCTTT. It encodes CASSPKDRIATEAFF.

The chain carries TRBV5-1 and TRBJ2-4, with D hard to call. Germline-derived CDR1 and CDR2 are SGHRS and YFSETQ. The V gene lost 1 base and the J gene lost 6 bases, with 11 bases spanning the gap. The CDR3 consists of 14 residues. The CDR3 DNA sequence: TGCGCCAGCAGCTTGTATTTACAGCCAAACATTCAGTACTTC. Translating it yields CASSLYLQPNIQYF.

This rearrangement joins TRBV15 to TRBJ1-5; 7 nucleotides line up with TRBD1. Germline V gene sequence: CDR1 LNHNV, CDR2 YYDKDF (reference sequence). The CDR3 has 16 residues. Trimming at V came to 4 bases and at J to 1 base, leaving 7 bases not matched to a gene. The CDR3 nucleotides read TGTGCCACCAGCACCAGACAGGGAGGCAGCAATCAGCCCCAGCATTTT. This codes for CATSTRQGGSNQPQHF.

The rearrangement joins TRBV30 to TRBJ1-2; the D is unclear. Trimming stripped 4 bases from V and 5 bases from J, with 14 bases between. Germline V CDR1 and CDR2: GTSNPN, SVGIG (reference sequence). This CDR3 contains 13 residues. Here the CDR3 reads CAWKAETSYGYTF. In DNA, the CDR3 is TGTGCCTGGAAGGCAGAGACTTCTTATGGCTACACCTTC.